The T cell receptor beta chain under discussion was sequenced for a study of Ad26.COV2.S vaccination and SARS-CoV-2 variants. CDR3 length equals 11 residues. J lost 13 bases, V lost 5 bases, and 3 bases had no gene match. Germline loops: CDR1 ENHRY, CDR2 SYGVKD. The table came from immunoSEQ multiplex PCR; TCRdb's copy has only in-frame clones and leaves some out. The data contain about 350,000 clones, 86% of them seen just once; the ten biggest clones take up roughly 10%. Treatment here: over 15 received Ad26.COV2.S at low or high dose, single or two shots; 5 received placebo; per-sample allocation not given. After the first vaccine or placebo injection, samples were drawn on day 63. The donor was a Boston adult aged 18-55 years. The administered vaccine (an Ad26 vector) expressed Wuhan-strain SARS-CoV-2 spike.

The sequencing used peripheral blood, collected in a trial of Ad26.COV2.S vaccine versus placebo. V is TRBV10-3 and J is TRBJ1-5; 9 positions match TRBD1. This clonotype originated in a person between 18 and 65 years old who received the Ad26.COV2.S COVID-19 vaccine or a placebo. CDR3: CAISKGQGQHF. DNA for the CDR3: TGTGCCATCAGTAAGGGACAGGGACAGCATTTT.